This T cell receptor beta chain emerged from a study of blood T cell repertoires in COVID-19. The assay was immunoSEQ multiplex PCR, and TCRdb's table has in-frame clones only and misses some. The sample lists fewer than 60,000 clones, roughly 88% occurring once. The V gene's germline CDR1 is SGHTA and CDR2 FQGNSA. Trimming left V 0 bases short and J 3 bases short, with 21 bases between. This CDR3 has 19 amino acids. Input material: peripheral blood. The clonotype was recovered from a human donor with active COVID-19. The donor label of this sample is uncertain. V usage is TRBV7-2 and J usage is TRBJ2-1; a possible D gene is TRBD2 (6 bases). The CDR3 here is CASSLAGVDYLANYNEQFF. As DNA, the CDR3 is TGTGCCAGCAGCTTAGCGGGGGTGGACTACCTCGCAAACTACAATGAGCAGTTCTTC.